The 16 T cell receptor beta chains listed next were all sequenced from one sample in a study of T cells in Graves' hyperthyroidism and ophthalmopathy (dated by TCRdb to between 2018 and 2020). Receptors were amplified or captured by multiplex PCR. Sequenced using an Illumina HiSeq 2000. TCR beta CDR3 regions were amplified from RNA transcripts. For the first round of RT-PCR on the TCR CDR3, the HTBI primer set was used together with the Qiagen OneStep RT-PCR kit. Using fastp trimming at Q25 and MiXCR clonotype assembly, TCRdb reanalyzed the public sequencing data and kept in-frame beta chains. One record per CDR3 amino acid sequence lists the most common genes and DNA. For this sample there are about 400,000 distinct CDR3 sequences; 15% appear just once. The ten top clones hold roughly a fifth of the sample. Sample: blood. The source of these receptors is an older woman with Graves' ophthalmopathy.

V is TRBV29-1 and J is TRBJ2-7; possibly TRBD2 for D (5 bases). V lost 6 bases to trimming and J lost 4 bases, with 10 bases between them. Germline CDR1 is SQVTM and CDR2 is ANQGSEA. The CDR3 totals 11 residues. CDR3 DNA: TGCAGCGTGAGGGCCATGTACGAGCAGTACTTC. It codes for CSVRAMYEQYF.

There are a few counts of this clonotype. V is TRBV7-2 and J is TRBJ2-2; either TRBD1 or TRBD2 may fit D (5 bases each). The length of the CDR3 is 15 residues. The ends were cut back, 5 bases at V and 2 bases at J, with 12 bases in the middle. CDR1 and CDR2 from the germline V gene are SGHTA and FQGNSA. CDR3 in amino acids: CASSQRGPNTGELFF. CDR3 coding DNA: TGTGCCAGCAGCCAGAGGGGTCCAAACACCGGGGAGCTGTTTTTT.

CDR3 in amino acids: CASSLAGRGNTIYF. CDR3 DNA: TGCGCCAGCAGCTTGGCGGGACGGGGAAACACCATATATTTT. The genes are TRBV5-1 and TRBJ1-3; the D gene is possibly TRBD1 (5 bases). The V end was cut by 0 bases, the J end by 4 bases, with 8 bases between. Per the germline V gene, CDR1 is SGHRS and CDR2 is YFSETQ. The CDR3 totals 14 residues.

This clonotype occurred a few times. This chain uses TRBV19 with TRBJ2-5, with a weak D call TRBD1 (6 bases). V lost 5 bases, J lost 5 bases, and 15 bases lay in between. Germline-derived CDR1 and CDR2 are LNHDA and SQIVND (reference sequence). This CDR3 spans 14 amino acids. The CDR3 spells CASSPVPRGETQYF. Here the CDR3 DNA reads TGTGCCAGTAGTCCAGTCCCGAGGGGGGAGACCCAGTACTTC.

This clonotype was seen a handful of times. The chain is built from TRBV7-6 and TRBJ1-5; 8 bases are shared with TRBD1. CDR3 length equals 14 residues. CDR1 is SGHVS and CDR2 is FNYEAQ in the germline V gene. J was trimmed by 5 bases and V by 4 bases; bases with no gene match: 4. CDR3 bases: TGTGCCAGCAGCTCTCAGGGGGCCGATCAGCCCCAGCATTTT. Translation: CASSSQGADQPQHF.

This clonotype has a count of ten or more. The chain combines TRBV2 with TRBJ1-5; D is undetermined. Trimming removed 0 bases from V and 6 bases from J, with 6 bases in between. The germline V gene encodes CDR1 SNHLY and CDR2 FYNNEI. The CDR3 has 13 amino acids. The CDR3 sequence: CASSEALGQPQHF. CDR3 sequence (DNA): TGTGCCAGCAGTGAAGCGCTGGGTCAGCCCCAGCATTTT.

The chain carries TRBV6-1 and TRBJ2-7; D possibly uses TRBD1 or TRBD2 (5 bases each). The germline V gene has CDR1 MNHNS and CDR2 SASEGT. The germline V and J ends were trimmed by 8 bases and 0 bases, with 17 bases remaining between them. The CDR3 contains 15 residues. The DNA for the CDR3 is TGTGCCAGCCGCGATGGGGACCGACGCTCCTACGAGCAGTACTTC. Encoded protein: CASRDGDRRSYEQYF.

This clonotype was seen at least ten times. The chain is built from TRBV12-3 or TRBV12-4 and TRBJ2-3; 9 bases map to TRBD2. Trimming removed 7 bases from V and 7 bases from J; junction bases left unmatched: 9. The CDR3 has 14 residues. The CDR3 nucleotides read TGTGCCAGCAACCCGGGACTAGCAGTTCATACGCAGTATTTT. Amino acid sequence: CASNPGLAVHTQYF.

The rearrangement joins TRBV7-2 to TRBJ1-4, with D possibly matching TRBD1 (5 bases). From germline, CDR1 is SGHTA and CDR2 FQGNSA. V was shortened by 0 bases and J by 7 bases, with 6 bases between the two germline ends. The length of the CDR3 is 13 residues. The CDR3 DNA reads TGTGCCAGCAGCTTAGCGAGGGGTGAAAAACTGTTTTTT. As protein: CASSLARGEKLFF.

This clonotype appeared many times. This rearrangement joins TRBV11-2 to TRBJ1-1; D uncertain. Trimming stripped 1 base from V and 7 bases from J, with 10 bases between. Germline V gives CDR1 SGHAT, CDR2 FQNNGV. The CDR3 loop spans 13 amino acids. The chain's CDR3 is CASSLGARSEAFF. The CDR3 nucleotides read TGTGCCAGCAGCTTAGGAGCCAGGAGTGAAGCTTTCTTT.

In this sample, this clonotype turned up many times. The chain has TRBV4-1 and TRBJ1-1, with D tentatively TRBD1 (5 bases). CDR3 length: 19 amino acids. CDR1 and CDR2 from the germline V gene are MGHRA and YSYEKL. Trimming pared 1 base from V and 4 bases from J, leaving 25 bases between. CDR3 nucleotides: TGCGCCAGCAGCCAAGTAACGCGGACATTGAGGAGGCGGGGCACTGAAGCTTTCTTT. Protein sequence: CASSQVTRTLRRRGTEAFF.

This clonotype has at least ten counts. One end of the junction is discordant with germline, which a read error may explain. The V and J genes are TRBV28 and TRBJ2-7; D might be TRBD1 (6 bases). Germline V gives CDR1 MDHEN, CDR2 SYDVKM. The CDR3 totals 15 residues. The CDR3 protein is CASNLLGHGDYEQYF. For the CDR3, the DNA is TGTGCCAGCAATTTATTGGGACATGGGGATTACGAGCAGTACTTC. Variable domain in full (rest from reference TRBV28 and TRBJ2-7): DVKVTQSSRYLVKRTGEKVFLECVQDMDHENMFWYRQDPGLGLRLIYFSYDVKMKEKGDIPEGYSVSREKKERFSLILESASTNQTSMYLCASNLLGHGDYEQYFGPGTRLTVT.

V and J are TRBV7-9 and TRBJ2-2, with 9 bases identical to TRBD2. Germline V CDR1 and CDR2: SEHNR, FQNEAQ (reference sequence). The CDR3 is 16 residues long. The trim removed 4 bases at V and 1 base at J, leaving 4 bases unmatched. CDR3 nucleotides: TGTGCCAGCAGCTCGCAACTAGCGGGGAACACCGGGGAGCTGTTTTTT. It specifies CASSSQLAGNTGELFF.

In this sample, this clonotype turned up many times. The V and J genes are TRBV6-1 and TRBJ1-1, with 7 bases fitting TRBD1. In germline, CDR1 is MNHNS, CDR2 SASEGT. V shed 6 bases and J 6 bases; nucleotides not matched to a gene: 13. The CDR3 spans 15 residues. CDR3 sequence (DNA): TGTGCCAGCAGCCGGGGACAGCTCGGGGGGGCTGAAGCTTTCTTT. This encodes CASSRGQLGGAEAFF.

This clonotype was counted at least ten times. The genes are TRBV28 and TRBJ2-7, with 9 bases aligning to TRBD1. Germline V gene data show CDR1 as MDHEN and CDR2 as SYDVKM. V gave up 8 bases and J gave up 2 bases; unmatched junction bases: 10. The CDR3 covers 15 residues. CDR3: CASATPGQGAYEQYF. The CDR3 DNA reads TGTGCCAGCGCAACCCCGGGACAGGGAGCCTACGAGCAGTACTTC. Supplemented by reference TRBV28 and TRBJ2-7, the full variable domain reads DVKVTQSSRYLVKRTGEKVFLECVQDMDHENMFWYRQDPGLGLRLIYFSYDVKMKEKGDIPEGYSVSREKKERFSLILESASTNQTSMYLCASATPGQGAYEQYFGPGTRLTVT.

CDR3 nucleotides: TGTGCCAGCAGCCATTTTGACGCGGGGCACAGCGGGGAGCTGTTTTTT. Translated: CASSHFDAGHSGELFF. V usage is TRBV14 and J usage is TRBJ2-2; a weak D match, TRBD2 (6 bases). V shed 3 bases and J shed 7 bases, with 18 bases lying between them. This CDR3 has 16 amino acids. CDR1 and CDR2 from the germline V gene are SGHDN and FVKESK.